This is a list of T cell receptor beta chains from one sample in a study of identifying expanded T cells in peripheral blood. This table comes from immunoSEQ multiplex PCR, and its TCRdb copy is limited to in-frame clones, with some not included. In the table there are under 150,000 clones, approximately 88% of which are singletons. The sample comprised blood. Receptors were obtained from a person aged 18 to 75 in good health. Each CDR3 is given with its conserved first and last residue. The order of the fields is D gene, clone size, V gene, J gene, CDR3 protein, CDR3 DNA. The D gene is left open where the match is weak. Rows give clone size only sometimes, using once, few, many, or a class for an expanded clone.

>TRBD1|-|TRBV11-1|TRBJ1-6
CASSLGPGTAINSPLHF
TGTGCCAGCAGCTTAGGACCCGGGACAGCCATAAATTCGCCCCTCCACTTT
>TRBD1|-|TRBV7-9|TRBJ2-7
CASSPGGLGQAFYEQYF
TGTGCCAGCAGCCCAGGGGGTCTAGGACAGGCGTTCTACGAGCAGTACTTC
>TRBD1|-|TRBV27|TRBJ1-1
CASSLPGGNTEAFF
TGTGCCAGCAGTTTACCAGGGGGAAATACTGAAGCTTTCTTT
>TRBD1|few|TRBV14|TRBJ1-6
CASSQDSRTGSGSPLHF
TGTGCCAGCAGCCAAGATTCCCGGACAGGGAGCGGTTCACCCCTCCACTTT
>TRBD1|once|TRBV19|TRBJ2-7
CASSLRQGSYEQYF
TGTGCCAGTAGTTTGCGACAGGGGTCCTACGAGCAGTACTTC
>-|-|TRBV6-5|TRBJ2-7
CASSYSYSYEQYF
TGTGCCAGCAGTTACTCATACTCCTACGAGCAGTACTTC
>TRBD2|-|TRBV4-3|TRBJ2-3
CASSQAPGGLTDTQYF
TGCGCCAGCAGCCAGGCCCCGGGGGGGCTCACAGATACGCAGTATTTT
>TRBD1|-|TRBV2|TRBJ1-1
CAILTGAQMNTEAFF
TGTGCCATACTTACAGGGGCACAAATGAACACTGAAGCTTTCTTT
>-|-|TRBV7-2|TRBJ1-4
CASSPDREKLFF
TGTGCCAGCAGCCCCGACCGGGAAAAACTGTTTTTT
>-|-|TRBV19|TRBJ2-2
CASSILENTGELFF
TGTGCCAGTAGTATTCTCGAGAACACCGGGGAGCTGTTTTTT
>TRBD2|-|TRBV11-3|TRBJ2-1
CASSSGTSGGAKNEQFF
TGTGCCAGCAGCTCTGGGACTAGCGGGGGGGCGAAGAATGAGCAGTTCTTC
>TRBD1|-|TRBV6-5|TRBJ1-5
CASSLRRGDQPQHF
TGTGCCAGCAGTTTACGCAGGGGGGATCAGCCCCAGCATTTT
>-|once|TRBV7-2|TRBJ2-2
CASSLAQGLTGELFF
TGTGCCAGCAGCTTAGCCCAGGGGTTAACCGGGGAGCTGTTTTTT
>TRBD1|-|TRBV7-9|TRBJ1-4
CASSLAWWTGNEKLFF
TGTGCCAGCAGCTTAGCCTGGTGGACAGGAAACGAAAAACTGTTTTTT
>-|-|TRBV19|TRBJ1-2
CASTQGFYGYTF
TGTGCCAGTACTCAAGGTTTCTATGGCTACACCTTC
>-|-|TRBV7-9|TRBJ2-7
CASSHLVEEQYF
TGTGCCAGCAGCCACCTTGTAGAAGAGCAGTACTTC
>-|-|TRBV19|TRBJ1-1
CASSVTGQGTEAFF
TGTGCCAGTAGTGTTACAGGACAAGGGACTGAAGCTTTCTTT
>-|-|TRBV18|TRBJ2-2
CASSPQRDNTGELFF
TGTGCCAGCTCACCACAGAGGGACAACACCGGGGAGCTGTTTTTT
>-|-|TRBV30|TRBJ1-6
CAWSPTGNSPLHF
TGTGCCTGGAGTCCTACGGGGAATTCACCCCTCCACTTT
>-|-|TRBV5-1|TRBJ2-7
CASSSGHPYEQYF
TGCGCCAGCAGCTCGGGACACCCCTACGAGCAGTACTTC
>TRBD2|-|TRBV30|TRBJ2-1
CAWAAGGLNEQFF
TGTGCCTGGGCGGCGGGGGGCCTAAATGAGCAGTTCTTC
>TRBD1|-|TRBV27|TRBJ1-6
CASSYWTGGNSPLHF
TGTGCCAGCAGTTACTGGACAGGGGGTAATTCACCCCTCCACTTT
>-|-|TRBV5-5|TRBJ1-6
CASSETDSNSPLHF
TGTGCCAGCAGCGAGACGGATAGTAATTCACCCCTCCACTTT
>-|-|TRBV19|TRBJ1-2
CASSIDRSSWGYTF
TGTGCCAGTAGTATAGATCGGTCGTCGTGGGGCTACACCTTC
>TRBD1|-|TRBV5-6|TRBJ2-5
CASSSRGTGWNWEEETQYF
TGTGCCAGCAGCTCCCGTGGGACAGGGTGGAATTGGGAGGAAGAGACCCAGTACTTC
>-|few|TRBV6-1|TRBJ1-2
CASSEAGDGYTF
TGTGCCAGCAGTGAAGCAGGGGATGGCTACACCTTC
>TRBD1|-|TRBV7-7|TRBJ1-1
CASQGEGRPPSTEAFF
TGTGCCAGCCAGGGGGAGGGGCGCCCCCCGAGCACTGAAGCTTTCTTT
>-|-|TRBV19|TRBJ2-1
CASSLAPLPNEQFF
TGTGCCAGTAGTCTAGCCCCACTCCCGAATGAGCAGTTCTTC
>-|-|TRBV7-9|TRBJ2-7
CASSLALQLEQYF
TGTGCCAGCAGCTTAGCCTTACAGTTAGAGCAGTACTTC
>TRBD1|-|TRBV4-3|TRBJ1-2
CASSQEDRRSYGYTF
TGCGCCAGCAGCCAAGAGGACAGGCGAAGCTATGGCTACACCTTC
>-|-|TRBV5-4|TRBJ1-1
CASSLAAVNTEAFF
TGTGCCAGCAGCTTGGCGGCGGTGAACACTGAAGCTTTCTTT
>-|-|TRBV2|TRBJ1-1
CASSSQGSTEAFF
TGTGCCAGCAGTTCACAGGGTTCCACTGAAGCTTTCTTT
>-|-|TRBV11-2|TRBJ2-5
CASSFSSWETQYF
TGTGCCAGCAGCTTTTCTAGCTGGGAGACCCAGTACTTC
>-|-|TRBV7-9|TRBJ1-1
CASQDLNTEAFF
TGTGCCAGCCAGGACCTGAACACTGAAGCTTTCTTT
>TRBD1|-|TRBV6-1|TRBJ1-5
CASSDRGRNQPQHF
TGTGCCAGCAGCGACAGGGGTCGCAATCAGCCCCAGCATTTT
>TRBD1|-|TRBV6-5|TRBJ1-1
CASSYSGTGSLTAFF
TGTGCCAGCAGTTACTCTGGGACAGGGTCTCTCACTGCTTTCTTT
>-|-|TRBV30|TRBJ2-3
CAWSRGAKGTDTQYF
TGTGCCTGGAGTCGGGGGGCGAAGGGAACAGATACGCAGTATTTT
>-|once|TRBV2|TRBJ2-7
CASKREDRGYEQYF
TGTGCCAGCAAGCGGGAAGACAGGGGCTACGAGCAGTACTTC
>TRBD1|-|TRBV19|TRBJ1-4
CASTRQGLGSNEKLFF
TGTGCCAGTACCCGACAGGGACTAGGGTCTAATGAAAAACTGTTTTTT